This T cell receptor (beta chain) is from a study of blood T cell repertoires in COVID-19. Profiled with immunoSEQ multiplex PCR; TCRdb holds only in-frame clones, not every one. Found here are around 470,000 clones, about 92% of them singletons; the top ten hold around 0.6%. Participant ages covered roughly 18 to 89 years across around 22 US areas. Cohort allocation depended upon clinical history that participants reported. The CDR3 totals 15 residues. Germline V gene data show CDR1 as SGHRS and CDR2 as YFSETQ. Trimming removed 4 bases from V and 3 bases from J, with 17 bases in between. This TCR derives from a man aged 18-30 years who had recovered from COVID-19. This rearrangement joins TRBV5-1 to TRBJ2-7, with D maybe TRBD1 (6 bases). What was sequenced was PBMCs or T cells enriched from blood (not recorded which). CDR3 loop: CASSPTGSLDYEQYF. The CDR3 DNA is TGCGCCAGCAGCCCAACAGGGAGCCTGGACTACGAGCAGTACTTC. Looking up the rest from reference TRBV5-1 and TRBJ2-7 gives the full variable domain: KAGVTQTPRYLIKTRGQQVTLSCSPISGHRSVSWYQQTPGQGLQFLFEYFSETQRNKGNFPGRFSGRQFSNSRSEMNVSTLELGDSALYLCASSPTGSLDYEQYFGPGTRLTVT.